The 9 T cell receptor beta chains reported below all come from one sample, sequenced in a study of CD8 T cells in ankylosing spondylitis. General study findings and limits: Seemingly distinctive of ankylosing spondylitis blood was a TCR beta motif formed by eight highly homologous variants.

From the 5' RACE reads, TCRdb called clonotypes with MiXCR, one entry per CDR3 protein. This sample has about 800,000 distinct CDR3 sequences, with roughly 10% found just once. These TCRs are of unknown antigen specificity. Specimen: blood, either unsorted or a sorted T cell fraction (not recorded which). All receptors come from a male donor with ankylosing spondylitis.

This clonotype has more than one count but fewer than ten. The V call is TRBV18, the J call TRBJ1-2, with 11 bases that match TRBD1. The germline V gene has CDR1 KGHSH and CDR2 LQKENI. The trim removed 1 base at V and 3 bases at J, leaving 10 bases unmatched. This CDR3 has 18 amino acids. CDR3 amino acids: CASSPRGQGAFEDYGYTF. For the CDR3, the DNA is TGTGCCAGCTCACCACGCGGACAGGGGGCATTTGAGGACTATGGCTACACCTTC.

This clonotype occurred a few times. V gene TRBV5-5 combines with J gene TRBJ1-6; D call uncertain. From germline, CDR1 is SGHKS and CDR2 YYEKEE (reference sequence). The CDR3 consists of 15 residues. V shed 0 bases and J shed 9 bases, with 13 bases lying between them. CDR3 region: CASSLAALRGSPLHF. In nucleotides, the CDR3 is TGTGCCAGCAGCTTGGCGGCACTTAGAGGTTCACCCCTCCACTTT.

This clonotype appeared a few times. V is TRBV2 and J is TRBJ2-7, with TRBD1 identical over 8 bases. CDR3 length: 13 residues. Germline-derived CDR1 and CDR2 are SNHLY and FYNNEI. The V and J ends lost 6 bases and 7 bases, in that order; junction bases with no gene match: 8. In nucleotides, the CDR3 is TGTGCCAGCAGCAAGAGACAGGGGTGGGAGCAGTACTTC. Amino acids: CASSKRQGWEQYF.

This clonotype was observed many times. The V gene is TRBV29-1, the J gene TRBJ2-7, with D maybe TRBD2 (5 bases). V was clipped by 6 bases and J by 5 bases, with 17 bases between them. The CDR3 totals 13 residues. The germline CDR1 and CDR2 sequences are SQVTM and ANQGSEA. The CDR3 is CSVGISQVNEQYF. CDR3 DNA: TGCAGCGTCGGGATCTCCCAGGTAAACGAGCAGTACTTC.

This clonotype was recorded a few times. V gene TRBV6-5 combines with J gene TRBJ1-2; D gene unclear. Deletions cut 0 bases from V and 4 bases from J, with 15 bases between. The length of the CDR3 is 16 residues. Germline values: CDR1 MNHEY, CDR2 SVGAGI. The DNA for the CDR3 is TGTGCCAGCAGTTACTCAGGCGGTCCTAGCCTCTATGGCTACACCTTC. Protein: CASSYSGGPSLYGYTF.

This clonotype occurred a few times. The rearrangement joins TRBV6-2 or TRBV6-3 to TRBJ1-1; D remains ambiguous. Per the germline V gene, CDR1 is MNHEY and CDR2 is SVGEGT. This CDR3 contains 12 residues. V was shortened by 2 bases and J by 0 bases, with 1 base between the two germline ends. The CDR3 bases are TGTGCCAGCAGTTACGTGAACACTGAAGCTTTCTTT. Translating gives CASSYVNTEAFF.

In its sample, this clonotype was seen a few times. The rearrangement uses TRBV28 and TRBJ1-2, with a weak D call TRBD1 (6 bases). Trimming stripped 6 bases from V and 7 bases from J, with 15 bases between. CDR3 length: 13 amino acids. The germline gives CDR1 MDHEN, CDR2 SYDVKM. This CDR3 is CASRIWGGAGYTF. The CDR3, as DNA: TGTGCCAGCAGGATCTGGGGGGGCGCTGGCTACACCTTC.

This chain links TRBV28 with TRBJ1-5, with D unclear. Germline V CDR1 and CDR2: MDHEN, SYDVKM. The V gene lost 6 bases and the J gene lost 0 bases, with 12 bases spanning the gap. The CDR3 is 15 residues long. Here the CDR3 reads CASRMAASSNQPQHF. The CDR3 DNA reads TGTGCCAGCAGGATGGCAGCCTCTAGCAATCAGCCCCAGCATTTT.

This clonotype came up a few times. The chain couples TRBV6-5 to TRBJ1-4, with a tentative D call TRBD1 (5 bases). The CDR3 has 14 amino acids. Deletions cut 0 bases from V and 8 bases from J, with 10 bases between. Germline V CDR1 and CDR2: MNHEY, SVGAGI. The CDR3 sequence is CASSYSRTQEKLFF. The CDR3, as DNA: TGTGCCAGCAGTTACTCGAGGACACAAGAAAAACTGTTTTTT.